This is a list of T cell receptor beta chains from one sample in a study of blood T cell repertoires in COVID-19. The repertoire was sequenced with immunoSEQ multiplex PCR; TCRdb's copy has only in-frame clones and lacks some. Here the sample spans 130,000 to 150,000 clones, around 90% being singletons. Sequenced: peripheral blood. The origin of the receptors is a man aged 70 or older with acute or convalescent COVID-19. CDR3s include the opening cysteine and the closing phenylalanine or tryptophan. A D gene is named only where the DNA matches it firmly. Expanded clones are given a class, and other clones once, few, many or no size at all.

TRBJ1-2	TRBV14	NA	NA	CASSQDLKGGNGYTF	TGTGCCAGCAGCCAAGATTTGAAGGGGGGGAATGGCTACACCTTC
TRBJ2-1	TRBV29-1	NA	TRBD2	CSVVVIAAGIYNEQFF	TGCAGCGTTGTCGTTATTGCAGCGGGAATCTACAATGAGCAGTTCTTC
TRBJ1-5	TRBV10-3	NA	TRBD1	CAISSGTGVNQPQHF	TGTGCCATCAGTTCGGGGACAGGGGTAAATCAGCCCCAGCATTTT
TRBJ2-7	TRBV5-5	NA	NA	CASSLEVLGTYEQYF	TGTGCCAGCAGCTTGGAGGTCCTGGGCACCTACGAGCAGTACTTC
TRBJ1-1	TRBV5-1	NA	NA	CASSFRDVETEAFF	TGCGCCAGCAGCTTCAGGGATGTTGAAACTGAAGCTTTCTTT
TRBJ2-1	TRBV3-1/TRBV3-2	NA	TRBD1	CASSHTTDRGKWNEQFF	TGTGCCAGCAGCCATACTACGGACAGGGGGAAATGGAATGAGCAGTTCTTC
TRBJ2-5	TRBV5-4	few	TRBD2	CASSSPRGGAGRETQYF	TGTGCCAGCAGCTCTCCCCGCGGGGGGGCAGGTCGAGAGACCCAGTACTTC
TRBJ1-2	TRBV6-5	NA	TRBD1	CASSRDSAGYGYTF	TGTGCCAGCAGTAGGGACAGCGCCGGCTATGGCTACACCTTC
TRBJ1-2	TRBV19	NA	NA	CASHPDWGNYGYTF	TGTGCCAGTCACCCGGACTGGGGAAACTATGGCTACACCTTC
TRBJ2-3	TRBV7-2	once	NA	CASSLAQGATQYF	TGTGCCAGCAGCTTAGCCCAAGGGGCTACGCAGTATTTT
TRBJ1-2	TRBV19	NA	TRBD1	CASSMATGALGYTF	TGTGCCAGTAGTATGGCGACAGGGGCTTTAGGCTACACCTTC
TRBJ2-7	TRBV10-2	NA	TRBD1	CASSEPYRGENEQYF	TGCGCCAGCAGTGAGCCCTACAGGGGTGAAAACGAGCAGTACTTC
TRBJ2-7	TRBV29-1	NA	TRBD1	CSVGQAESSEQYF	TGCAGCGTAGGACAGGCGGAATCGAGCGAGCAGTACTTC
TRBJ2-5	TRBV7-8	NA	TRBD2	CASSFGAGEETQYF	TGTGCCAGCAGCTTTGGAGCGGGAGAAGAGACCCAGTACTTC
TRBJ2-7	TRBV3-1/TRBV3-2	NA	TRBD2	CASSLGTSGYEQYF	TGTGCCAGCAGCCTCGGGACTAGCGGCTACGAGCAGTACTTC
TRBJ2-2	TRBV18	NA	NA	CASSPSEAPTGELFF	TGTGCCAGCTCACCTTCTGAAGCTCCCACCGGGGAGCTGTTTTTT
TRBJ1-5	TRBV7-2	NA	TRBD1	CASSFGQGNQPQHF	TGTGCCAGCAGCTTTGGACAGGGCAATCAGCCCCAGCATTTT
TRBJ2-3	TRBV7-6	NA	TRBD2	CASRLTGTSVTQYF	TGTGCCAGCAGGTTAACCGGGACTAGTGTGACGCAGTATTTT
TRBJ2-2	TRBV7-3	NA	TRBD1	CASRLGQGNTGELFF	TGTGCCAGCAGATTGGGACAGGGGAACACCGGGGAGCTGTTTTTT
TRBJ2-2	TRBV29-1	NA	NA	CSVGPQGSTGELFF	TGCAGCGTAGGGCCCCAGGGTAGCACCGGGGAGCTGTTTTTT
TRBJ2-2	TRBV5-4	NA	NA	CASSPLAGTGELFF	TGTGCCAGCAGCCCTCTGGCGGGCACCGGGGAGCTGTTTTTT
TRBJ1-1	TRBV6-5	NA	TRBD1	CASRPGQGNTEAFF	TGTGCCAGCAGGCCTGGACAGGGTAACACTGAAGCTTTCTTT
TRBJ1-1	TRBV5-5	NA	NA	CASRFGQYLLNTEAFF	TGTGCCAGCAGATTCGGACAGTACCTCTTGAACACTGAAGCTTTCTTT
TRBJ1-6	TRBV11-2	NA	TRBD1	CASSYNRGSPLHF	TGTGCCAGCAGCTACAACAGGGGTTCACCCCTCCACTTT
TRBJ1-5	TRBV6-1	few	NA	CASSEQQVQPQHF	TGTGCCAGCAGTGAACAACAGGTTCAGCCCCAGCATTTT
TRBJ1-1	TRBV9	NA	TRBD1	CASSLGQGVRGTEAFF	TGTGCCAGCAGCTTGGGACAGGGGGTAAGGGGAACTGAAGCTTTCTTT
TRBJ2-5	TRBV7-8	few	TRBD1	CASSREPGGAGTQYF	TGTGCCAGCAGCCGTGAGCCAGGGGGCGCGGGGACCCAGTACTTC
TRBJ2-1	TRBV10-1	NA	NA	CASSESTGNLNNEQFF	TGCGCCAGCAGTGAGTCTACAGGGAATCTTAACAATGAGCAGTTCTTC
TRBJ2-3	TRBV2	NA	NA	CASSHPGGGTDTQYF	TGTGCCAGCAGCCACCCGGGCGGGGGCACAGATACGCAGTATTTT
TRBJ2-7	TRBV3-1/TRBV3-2	NA	TRBD1	CASSLAKDRRREQYF	TGTGCCAGCAGCCTCGCCAAGGACAGGAGGAGGGAGCAGTACTTC
TRBJ2-3	TRBV30	NA	NA	CACTGKDTQYF	TGTGCCTGTACAGGGAAAGATACGCAGTATTTT
TRBJ2-1	TRBV6-6	NA	TRBD2	CASTLAGRRIYNEQFF	TGTGCCAGCACCCTAGCGGGGAGGAGAATATACAATGAGCAGTTCTTC
TRBJ2-7	TRBV28	NA	NA	CASSQISFEQYF	TGTGCCAGCAGCCAGATATCTTTTGAGCAGTACTTC
TRBJ1-1	TRBV27	NA	TRBD1	CASSPSYRGSTEAFF	TGTGCCAGCAGCCCTTCCTACAGGGGAAGCACTGAAGCTTTCTTT
TRBJ2-5	TRBV4-1	NA	TRBD2	CASSQDRLAGVQETQYF	TGCGCCAGCAGCCAAGATCGACTAGCGGGGGTACAAGAGACCCAGTACTTC
TRBJ2-7	TRBV5-6	once	NA	CASSPGQRSGLEQYF	TGTGCCAGCAGCCCAGGACAGCGGTCCGGTTTAGAGCAGTACTTC
TRBJ2-5	TRBV19	few	TRBD2	CASGTPSGSRETQYF	TGTGCCAGTGGTACTCCTAGCGGGAGCCGGGAGACCCAGTACTTC